This T cell receptor (beta chain) was found in a study of T cells in localized non-small cell lung cancer. Broader study findings: Patients showing higher blood T cell density tended to see longer overall survival. Turning up in adjacent lung were a median approximately 60 of the top 100 tumor clones.

Germline V lookup: CDR1 SGHTA, CDR2 FQGNSA. This CDR3 is built from 14 residues. Trimming cost V 7 bases and J 4 bases; bases outside gene matches: 5. With respect to this clone: Its target is not known.

TCRdb's table, derived via immunoSEQ multiplex PCR, lists solely in-frame clones and lacks some. The sample has roughly 25,000 clones; less than 95% are singletons. The receptor was isolated from a woman aged 40-69 years with stage I lung adenocarcinoma. This rearrangement joins TRBV7-2 to TRBJ2-3; 10 nucleotides align to TRBD2. The sequenced sample was peripheral blood, obtained before any cancer treatment. CDR3 nucleotide sequence: TGTGCCAGCAATCTACTAGCGGGGTCAGATACGCAGTATTTT. Residues: CASNLLAGSDTQYF.